Listed below are T cell receptor beta chains from one sample, sequenced in a study of blood T cell repertoires in COVID-19. Profiling relied on immunoSEQ multiplex PCR, and the TCRdb table lists in-frame clones only, not all of them. The sample lists approximately 240,000 clones; around 83% were seen once. The sequenced sample consisted of peripheral blood. Receptor source: a woman aged 40 to 50 who had recovered from COVID-19. CDR3s include the opening cysteine and the closing phenylalanine or tryptophan. D genes are given only for firm matches. Size tells how often a clone was seen (once, few, many) or the class of an expanded clone, and some rows leave it out.

J gene: TRBJ2-7; V gene: TRBV7-2; clone size: NA; D gene: NA; CDR3 DNA: TGTGCCAGCAGCTCCCACAGAATATCCCCCTACGAGCAGTACTTC; CDR3 protein: CASSSHRISPYEQYF
J gene: TRBJ2-2; V gene: TRBV18; clone size: NA; D gene: TRBD1; CDR3 DNA: TGTGCCAGCTCATCAGCATCTCCAGGGGGCGGCACCGGGGAGCTGTTTTTT; CDR3 protein: CASSSASPGGGTGELFF
J gene: TRBJ1-2; V gene: TRBV19; clone size: NA; D gene: NA; CDR3 DNA: TGTGCCAGTAGTCGTGGGCCGGAAAACTATGGCTACACCTTC; CDR3 protein: CASSRGPENYGYTF
J gene: TRBJ1-2; V gene: TRBV4-3; clone size: NA; D gene: NA; CDR3 DNA: TGCGCCAGCAGCCAAGATCCAGGGCGTGGTGGTGGCTACACCTTC; CDR3 protein: CASSQDPGRGGGYTF
J gene: TRBJ1-6; V gene: TRBV12-3/TRBV12-4; clone size: NA; D gene: NA; CDR3 DNA: TGTGCCAGCAGTTTTGGCACCGATTCACCCCTCCACTTT; CDR3 protein: CASSFGTDSPLHF
J gene: TRBJ2-7; V gene: TRBV11-3; clone size: NA; D gene: TRBD2; CDR3 DNA: TGTGCCAGCAGCTTAGAGCGGGGGTTAGCCTACGAGCAGTACTTC; CDR3 protein: CASSLERGLAYEQYF
J gene: TRBJ2-3; V gene: TRBV7-9; clone size: once; D gene: NA; CDR3 DNA: TGTGCCAGCAGTTACCCCGGGGGCACAGATACGCAGTATTTT; CDR3 protein: CASSYPGGTDTQYF
J gene: TRBJ1-2; V gene: TRBV6-2/TRBV6-3; clone size: NA; D gene: TRBD1; CDR3 DNA: TGTGCCAGCAGTACGGCCGGGACAGGACAATATGGCTACACCTTC; CDR3 protein: CASSTAGTGQYGYTF
J gene: TRBJ1-1; V gene: TRBV28; clone size: once; D gene: TRBD1; CDR3 DNA: TGTGCCAGCAGTCCTGGACAGGGGGCGAGTACTGAAGCTTTCTTT; CDR3 protein: CASSPGQGASTEAFF
J gene: TRBJ2-5; V gene: TRBV9; clone size: NA; D gene: TRBD2; CDR3 DNA: TGTGCCAGCACCCCCACCGGACTAGCGGGTCGAGAGACCCAGTACTTC; CDR3 protein: CASTPTGLAGRETQYF
J gene: TRBJ1-5; V gene: TRBV5-8; clone size: NA; D gene: TRBD1; CDR3 DNA: TGTGCCAGCAGCTTGGAGACAGGGGGATATAGCAATCAGCCCCAGCATTTT; CDR3 protein: CASSLETGGYSNQPQHF
J gene: TRBJ2-2; V gene: TRBV21-1; clone size: NA; D gene: NA; CDR3 DNA: TGTGCCAGCAGCACGACACTCCCCGGGGAGCTGTTTTTT; CDR3 protein: CASSTTLPGELFF
J gene: TRBJ2-6; V gene: TRBV4-2; clone size: NA; D gene: NA; CDR3 DNA: TGTGCCAGCAGCCCGGCAGGGGGGACCTCTGGGGCCAACGTCCTGACTTTC; CDR3 protein: CASSPAGGTSGANVLTF
J gene: TRBJ1-3; V gene: TRBV6-2/TRBV6-3; clone size: NA; D gene: TRBD1; CDR3 DNA: TGTGCCAGCAGTGGCCGGGACAGGGATGGATCAAGAAACACCATATATTTT; CDR3 protein: CASSGRDRDGSRNTIYF
J gene: TRBJ1-5; V gene: TRBV19; clone size: once; D gene: TRBD1; CDR3 DNA: TGTGCCAGTAGGGCACAGGGGGTGAAGCCCCAGCATTTT; CDR3 protein: CASRAQGVKPQHF
J gene: TRBJ2-7; V gene: TRBV9; clone size: NA; D gene: TRBD1; CDR3 DNA: TGTGCCAGCAGCGGAGGGACAGGGCCTACCTACGAGCAGTACTTC; CDR3 protein: CASSGGTGPTYEQYF
J gene: TRBJ2-3; V gene: TRBV9; clone size: NA; D gene: TRBD2; CDR3 DNA: TGTGCCAGCAATACACTAGCGGGGGGCACAGATACGCAGTATTTT; CDR3 protein: CASNTLAGGTDTQYF
J gene: TRBJ1-2; V gene: TRBV10-3; clone size: NA; D gene: NA; CDR3 DNA: TGTGCCATCAGTCCAGGGTGGGACTATGGCTACACCTTC; CDR3 protein: CAISPGWDYGYTF
J gene: TRBJ1-5; V gene: TRBV7-2; clone size: NA; D gene: NA; CDR3 DNA: TGTGCCAGCAGCCTGAGTGGTCCCAATCAGCCCCAGCATTTT; CDR3 protein: CASSLSGPNQPQHF
J gene: TRBJ1-5; V gene: TRBV5-5; clone size: NA; D gene: TRBD1; CDR3 DNA: TGTGCCAGCAGCTTAAGGGACAGGGTTTTCGGTGGCAATCAGCCCCAGCATTTT; CDR3 protein: CASSLRDRVFGGNQPQHF
J gene: TRBJ1-1; V gene: TRBV11-3; clone size: NA; D gene: NA; CDR3 DNA: TGTGCCAGCAGCTACGGGATTGAAGCTTTCTTT; CDR3 protein: CASSYGIEAFF
J gene: TRBJ2-3; V gene: TRBV29-1; clone size: once; D gene: NA; CDR3 DNA: TGCAGCGTCGCCAGAAGCACAGATACGCAGTATTTT; CDR3 protein: CSVARSTDTQYF
J gene: TRBJ1-1; V gene: TRBV7-9; clone size: NA; D gene: NA; CDR3 DNA: TGTGCCAGCAGCTTCCAGGGGACGGACACTGAAGCTTTCTTT; CDR3 protein: CASSFQGTDTEAFF
J gene: TRBJ2-7; V gene: TRBV29-1; clone size: NA; D gene: TRBD1; CDR3 DNA: TGCAGCGGGTTACCGACAGGGCGCCTCTACGAGCAGTACTTC; CDR3 protein: CSGLPTGRLYEQYF
J gene: TRBJ1-5; V gene: TRBV5-8; clone size: NA; D gene: NA; CDR3 DNA: TGTGCCAGCAGCTACGAGGCCTCAACTCCGAATCAGCCCCAGCATTTT; CDR3 protein: CASSYEASTPNQPQHF
J gene: TRBJ2-5; V gene: TRBV7-2; clone size: NA; D gene: NA; CDR3 DNA: TGTGCCAGCAGCTTAGAAGCGGGCCGAGGGGAGACCCAGTACTTC; CDR3 protein: CASSLEAGRGETQYF
J gene: TRBJ1-1; V gene: TRBV19; clone size: few; D gene: NA; CDR3 DNA: TGTGCCAGTAAGTTCGGCGGTAACACTGAAGCTTTCTTT; CDR3 protein: CASKFGGNTEAFF
J gene: TRBJ1-3; V gene: TRBV6-5; clone size: once; D gene: NA; CDR3 DNA: TGTGCCAGCAGTTACTCCCGCAGTGGAAACACCATATATTTT; CDR3 protein: CASSYSRSGNTIYF
J gene: TRBJ2-1; V gene: TRBV11-1; clone size: once; D gene: NA; CDR3 DNA: TGTGCCAGCAGCTTAGGTGGCAGGATCTACAATGAGCAGTTCTTC; CDR3 protein: CASSLGGRIYNEQFF
J gene: TRBJ2-2; V gene: TRBV4-1; clone size: once; D gene: TRBD2; CDR3 DNA: TGCGCCAGCAGCCAAGACCCTGTCCGGTGGAGCGGGGGGGACCACACCGGGGAGCTGTTTTTT; CDR3 protein: CASSQDPVRWSGGDHTGELFF
J gene: TRBJ2-1; V gene: TRBV9; clone size: once; D gene: TRBD2; CDR3 DNA: TGTGCCAGCAGCGTAGCCGGGGGGGCTGGTGAGCAGTTCTTC; CDR3 protein: CASSVAGGAGEQFF
J gene: TRBJ1-2; V gene: TRBV4-2; clone size: NA; D gene: NA; CDR3 DNA: TGTGCCAGTCTTCTTCCGGGGGAGGGCTACACCTTC; CDR3 protein: CASLLPGEGYTF
J gene: TRBJ1-4; V gene: TRBV11-2; clone size: NA; D gene: NA; CDR3 DNA: TGTGCCAGCAGCTTAGCCCAAGGAGTTCTAGGTGAAAAACTGTTTTTT; CDR3 protein: CASSLAQGVLGEKLFF
J gene: TRBJ1-6; V gene: TRBV4-3; clone size: many; D gene: NA; CDR3 DNA: TGCGCCAGCAGCCCCTCAACCCTGAGGAGCTCCTATAATTCACCCCTCCACTTT; CDR3 protein: CASSPSTLRSSYNSPLHF
J gene: TRBJ2-7; V gene: TRBV5-1; clone size: once; D gene: TRBD2; CDR3 DNA: TGCGCCAGCAGTCGGGGGACTAACTCGCAGTACGAGCAGTACTTC; CDR3 protein: CASSRGTNSQYEQYF
J gene: TRBJ1-2; V gene: TRBV18; clone size: NA; D gene: TRBD1; CDR3 DNA: TGTGCCAGCTCACTATCGACAGGGTCGTCGGATGGCTACACCTTC; CDR3 protein: CASSLSTGSSDGYTF
J gene: TRBJ1-2; V gene: TRBV6-5; clone size: once; D gene: TRBD1; CDR3 DNA: TGTGCCAGCAAACTCCTGAGGGACAGCGAAGTCTACACCTTC; CDR3 protein: CASKLLRDSEVYTF
J gene: TRBJ2-2; V gene: TRBV19; clone size: NA; D gene: TRBD2; CDR3 DNA: TGTGCCAGTAGTATGCAGGCCGGGGGGGCGAACACCGGGGAGCTGTTTTTT; CDR3 protein: CASSMQAGGANTGELFF
J gene: TRBJ2-7; V gene: TRBV7-2; clone size: NA; D gene: TRBD1; CDR3 DNA: TGTGCCAGCAGCTTAGCCGGGACAGCTTACTACGAGCAGTACTTC; CDR3 protein: CASSLAGTAYYEQYF
J gene: TRBJ2-1; V gene: TRBV5-8; clone size: NA; D gene: TRBD1; CDR3 DNA: TGTGCCAGCAGCTTCCATGGGACAGGGTCTTCCTACAATGAGCAGTTCTTC; CDR3 protein: CASSFHGTGSSYNEQFF
J gene: TRBJ1-2; V gene: TRBV4-3; clone size: NA; D gene: NA; CDR3 DNA: TGCGCCAGCAGCCACGGGGGGTCGGGGGAAAACTATGGCTACACCTTC; CDR3 protein: CASSHGGSGENYGYTF
J gene: TRBJ2-3; V gene: TRBV7-3; clone size: NA; D gene: TRBD2; CDR3 DNA: TGTGCCAGCAGCCTGGGGACTACCCTCACAGATACGCAGTATTTT; CDR3 protein: CASSLGTTLTDTQYF